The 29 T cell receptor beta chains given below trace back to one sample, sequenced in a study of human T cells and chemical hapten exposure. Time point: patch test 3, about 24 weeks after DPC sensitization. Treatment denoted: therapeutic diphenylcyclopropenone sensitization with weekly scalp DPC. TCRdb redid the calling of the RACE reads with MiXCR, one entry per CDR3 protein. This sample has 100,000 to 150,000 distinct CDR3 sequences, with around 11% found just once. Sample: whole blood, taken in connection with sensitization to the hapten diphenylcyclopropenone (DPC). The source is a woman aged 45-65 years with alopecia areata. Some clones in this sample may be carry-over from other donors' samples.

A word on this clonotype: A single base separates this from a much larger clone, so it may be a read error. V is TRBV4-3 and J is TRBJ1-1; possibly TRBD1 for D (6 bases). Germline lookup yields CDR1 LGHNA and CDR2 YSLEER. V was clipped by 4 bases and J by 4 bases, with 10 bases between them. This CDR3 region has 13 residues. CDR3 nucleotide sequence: TGCGCCAGCAGCCGAGAGGGGGGCACTGAAGCTTTCTTT. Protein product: CASSREGGTEAFF.

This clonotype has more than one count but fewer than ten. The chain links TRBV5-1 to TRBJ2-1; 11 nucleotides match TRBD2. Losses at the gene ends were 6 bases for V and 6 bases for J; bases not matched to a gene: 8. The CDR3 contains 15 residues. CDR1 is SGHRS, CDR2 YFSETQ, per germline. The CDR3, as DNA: TGCGCCAGCACTCCCCTAGCGGGGGGTTCCAATGAGCAGTTCTTC. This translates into CASTPLAGGSNEQFF.

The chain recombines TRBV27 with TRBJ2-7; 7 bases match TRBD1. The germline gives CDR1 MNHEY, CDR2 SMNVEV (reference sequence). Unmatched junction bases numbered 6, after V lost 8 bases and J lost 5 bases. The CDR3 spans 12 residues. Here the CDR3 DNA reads TGTGCCAGCTCGACAGGGTACCACGAGCAGTACTTC. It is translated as CASSTGYHEQYF.

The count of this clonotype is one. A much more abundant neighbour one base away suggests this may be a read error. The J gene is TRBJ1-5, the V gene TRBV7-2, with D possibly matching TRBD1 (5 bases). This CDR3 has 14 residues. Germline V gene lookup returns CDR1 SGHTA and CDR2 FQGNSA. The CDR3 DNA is TGTGCCGGCAGCTTAGCTGGGGGAAGTCAGCCCCAGCATTTT. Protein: CAGSLAGGSQPQHF.

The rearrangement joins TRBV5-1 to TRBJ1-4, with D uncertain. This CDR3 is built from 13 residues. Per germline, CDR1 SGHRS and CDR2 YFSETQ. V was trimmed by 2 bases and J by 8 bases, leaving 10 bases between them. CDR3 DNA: TGCGCCAGCAGCTTCCGGACTGGGGAAAAACTGTTTTTT. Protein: CASSFRTGEKLFF. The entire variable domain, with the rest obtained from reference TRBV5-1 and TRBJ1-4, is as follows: KAGVTQTPRYLIKTRGQQVTLSCSPISGHRSVSWYQQTPGQGLQFLFEYFSETQRNKGNFPGRFSGRQFSNSRSEMNVSTLELGDSALYLCASSFRTGEKLFFGSGTQLSVL.

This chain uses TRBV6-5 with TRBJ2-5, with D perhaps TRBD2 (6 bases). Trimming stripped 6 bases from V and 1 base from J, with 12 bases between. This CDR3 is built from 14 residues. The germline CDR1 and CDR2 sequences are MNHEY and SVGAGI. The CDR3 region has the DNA TGTGCCAGCAGCCGTTTAGCGGCCCAAGAGACCCAGTACTTC. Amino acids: CASSRLAAQETQYF.

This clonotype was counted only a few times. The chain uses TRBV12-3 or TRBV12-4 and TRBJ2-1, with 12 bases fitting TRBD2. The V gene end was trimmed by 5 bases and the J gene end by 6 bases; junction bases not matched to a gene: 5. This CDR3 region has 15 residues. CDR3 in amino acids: CASSQTSGGTNEQFF. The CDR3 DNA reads TGTGCCAGCAGTCAGACTAGCGGGGGAACCAATGAGCAGTTCTTC.

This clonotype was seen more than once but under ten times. Here the CDR3 DNA reads TGTGCCAGCAGCTTACCCTACCGACTGAGTCGAACGGACTATGGCTACACCTTC. Translated, it gives CASSLPYRLSRTDYGYTF. The V call is TRBV7-2, the J call TRBJ1-2; D is unresolved. CDR3 length: 18 residues. Trimming shortened V by 2 bases and J by 3 bases, and 22 bases separated the two germline ends. CDR1 and CDR2 (germline): SGHTA, FQGNSA.

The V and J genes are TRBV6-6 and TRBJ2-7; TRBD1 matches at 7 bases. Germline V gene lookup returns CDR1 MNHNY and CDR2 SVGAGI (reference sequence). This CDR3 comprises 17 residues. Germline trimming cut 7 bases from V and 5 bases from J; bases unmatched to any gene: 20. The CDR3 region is CASNLLSPSTGDHEQYF. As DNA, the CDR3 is TGTGCCAGCAACCTCCTTTCCCCCTCTACAGGGGACCACGAGCAGTACTTC.

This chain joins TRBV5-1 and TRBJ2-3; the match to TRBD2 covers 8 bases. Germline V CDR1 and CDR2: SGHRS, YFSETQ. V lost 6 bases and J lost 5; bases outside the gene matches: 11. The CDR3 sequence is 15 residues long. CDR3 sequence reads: CASNTGRGAEDTQYF. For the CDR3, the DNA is TGCGCCAGCAACACAGGGCGGGGGGCAGAAGATACGCAGTATTTT. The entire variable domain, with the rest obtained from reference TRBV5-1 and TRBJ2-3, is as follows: KAGVTQTPRYLIKTRGQQVTLSCSPISGHRSVSWYQQTPGQGLQFLFEYFSETQRNKGNFPGRFSGRQFSNSRSEMNVSTLELGDSALYLCASNTGRGAEDTQYFGPGTRLTVL.

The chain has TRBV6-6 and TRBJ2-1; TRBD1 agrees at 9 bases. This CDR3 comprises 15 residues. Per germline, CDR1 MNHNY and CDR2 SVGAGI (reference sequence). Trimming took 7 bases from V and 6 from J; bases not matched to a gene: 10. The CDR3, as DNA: TGTGCCAGCAAAGGTCGGGACAGGGATAGCAATGAGCAGTTCTTC. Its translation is CASKGRDRDSNEQFF.

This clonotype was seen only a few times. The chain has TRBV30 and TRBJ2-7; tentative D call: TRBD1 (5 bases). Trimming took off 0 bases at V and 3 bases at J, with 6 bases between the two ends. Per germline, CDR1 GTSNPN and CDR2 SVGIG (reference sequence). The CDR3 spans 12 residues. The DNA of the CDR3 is TGTGCCTGGAGTGTGACAGTCTACGAGCAGTACTTC. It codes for CAWSVTVYEQYF.

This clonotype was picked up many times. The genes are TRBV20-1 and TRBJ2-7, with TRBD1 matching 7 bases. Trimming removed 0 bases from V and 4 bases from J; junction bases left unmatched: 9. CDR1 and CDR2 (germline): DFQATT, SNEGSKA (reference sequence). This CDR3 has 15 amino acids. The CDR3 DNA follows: TGCAGTGCTAGAGATCGGCAGGGGGTTGTTTACGAGCAGTACTTC. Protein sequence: CSARDRQGVVYEQYF.

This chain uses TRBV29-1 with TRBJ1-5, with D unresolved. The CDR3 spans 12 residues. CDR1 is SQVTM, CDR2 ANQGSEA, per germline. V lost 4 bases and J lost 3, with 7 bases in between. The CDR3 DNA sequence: TGCAGCGTTGCGGGGTACAATCAGCCCCAGCATTTT. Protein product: CSVAGYNQPQHF.

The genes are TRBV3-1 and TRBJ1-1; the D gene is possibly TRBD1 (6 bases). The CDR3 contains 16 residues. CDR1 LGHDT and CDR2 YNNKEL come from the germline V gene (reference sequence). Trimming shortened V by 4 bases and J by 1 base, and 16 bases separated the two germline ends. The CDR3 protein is CASSPGQKIWNTEAFF. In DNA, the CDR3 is TGTGCCAGCAGCCCAGGACAGAAAATCTGGAACACTGAAGCTTTCTTT.

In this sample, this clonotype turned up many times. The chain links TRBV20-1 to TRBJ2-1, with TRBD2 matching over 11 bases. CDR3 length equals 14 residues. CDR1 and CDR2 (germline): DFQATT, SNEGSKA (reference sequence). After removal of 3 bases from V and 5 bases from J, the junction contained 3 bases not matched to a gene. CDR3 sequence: CSARLAGGHNEQFF. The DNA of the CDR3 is TGCAGTGCTAGGCTAGCGGGGGGACACAATGAGCAGTTCTTC.

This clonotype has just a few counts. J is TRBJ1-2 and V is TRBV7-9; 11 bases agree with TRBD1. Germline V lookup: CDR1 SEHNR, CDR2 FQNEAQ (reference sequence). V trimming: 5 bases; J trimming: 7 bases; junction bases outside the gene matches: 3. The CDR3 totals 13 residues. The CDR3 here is CASSRDRGSGYTF. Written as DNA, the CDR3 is TGTGCCAGCAGCCGGGACAGGGGGAGTGGCTACACCTTC.

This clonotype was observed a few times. CDR3 bases: TGTGCCAGCAGCCAAAAGACAGGGGACAATCAGCCCCAGCATTTT. This sequence encodes CASSQKTGDNQPQHF. V is TRBV2 and J is TRBJ1-5, with TRBD1 matching over 8 bases. The V segment lost 6 bases and the J segment 3 bases; nucleotides outside the gene matches: 7. The CDR3 is 15 residues long. Germline CDR1 is SNHLY and CDR2 is FYNNEI.

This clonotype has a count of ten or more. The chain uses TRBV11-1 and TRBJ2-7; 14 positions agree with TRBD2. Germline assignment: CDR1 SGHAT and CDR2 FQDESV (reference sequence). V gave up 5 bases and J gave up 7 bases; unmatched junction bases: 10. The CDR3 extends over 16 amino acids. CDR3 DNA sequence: TGTGCCAGCAGCATCTGGACTAGCGGGGGGTCCGGAGAGCAGTACTTC. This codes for CASSIWTSGGSGEQYF.

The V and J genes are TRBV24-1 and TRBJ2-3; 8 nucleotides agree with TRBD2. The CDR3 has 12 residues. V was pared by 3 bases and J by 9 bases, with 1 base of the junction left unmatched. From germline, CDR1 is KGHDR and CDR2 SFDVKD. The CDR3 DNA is TGTGCCACCAGTGATGGGACTAGGACGCAGTATTTT. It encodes CATSDGTRTQYF.

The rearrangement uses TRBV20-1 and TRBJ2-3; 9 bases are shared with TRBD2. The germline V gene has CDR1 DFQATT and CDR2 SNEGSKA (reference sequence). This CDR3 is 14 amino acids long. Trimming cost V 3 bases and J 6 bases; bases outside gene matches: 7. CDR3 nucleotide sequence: TGCAGTGCTAGTGGGCGGGAGGGCCAGGATACGCAGTATTTT. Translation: CSASGREGQDTQYF.

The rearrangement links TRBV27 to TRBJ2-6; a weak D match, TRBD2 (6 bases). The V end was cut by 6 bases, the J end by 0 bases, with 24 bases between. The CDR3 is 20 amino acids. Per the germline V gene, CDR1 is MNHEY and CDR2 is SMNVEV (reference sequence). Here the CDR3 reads CASRPTGGKEFPSGANVLTF. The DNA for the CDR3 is TGTGCCAGCAGACCTACCGGGGGAAAGGAATTCCCCTCTGGGGCCAACGTCCTGACTTTC.

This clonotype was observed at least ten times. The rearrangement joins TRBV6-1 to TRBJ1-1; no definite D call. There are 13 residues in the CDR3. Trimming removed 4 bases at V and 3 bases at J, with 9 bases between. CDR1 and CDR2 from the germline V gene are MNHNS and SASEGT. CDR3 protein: CASSVTMYTEAFF. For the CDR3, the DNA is TGTGCCAGCAGTGTCACGATGTACACTGAAGCTTTCTTT.

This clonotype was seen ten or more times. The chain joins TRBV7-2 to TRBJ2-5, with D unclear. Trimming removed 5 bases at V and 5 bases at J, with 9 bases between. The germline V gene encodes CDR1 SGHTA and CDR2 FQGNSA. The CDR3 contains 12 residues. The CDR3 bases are TGTGCCAGCAGCCCCACTGGGGAGACCCAGTACTTC. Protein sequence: CASSPTGETQYF.

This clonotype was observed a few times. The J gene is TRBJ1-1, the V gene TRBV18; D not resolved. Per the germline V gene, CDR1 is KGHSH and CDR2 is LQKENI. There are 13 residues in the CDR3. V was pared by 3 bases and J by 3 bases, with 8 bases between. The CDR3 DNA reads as TGTGCCAGCTCACCTCCCGTGGACACTGAAGCTTTCTTT. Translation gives CASSPPVDTEAFF.

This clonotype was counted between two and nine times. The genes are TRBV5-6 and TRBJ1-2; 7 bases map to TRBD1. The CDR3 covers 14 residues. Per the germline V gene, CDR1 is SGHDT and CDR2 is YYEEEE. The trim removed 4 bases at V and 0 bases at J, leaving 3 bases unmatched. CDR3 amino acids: CASSPGTANYGYTF. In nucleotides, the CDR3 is TGTGCCAGCAGCCCTGGGACAGCTAACTATGGCTACACCTTC.

In DNA form, the CDR3 reads TGCAGTGCTAGGACTAGCGGGGAAACCTGGGATGAGCAGTTCTTC. Translating it yields CSARTSGETWDEQFF. The chain recombines TRBV20-1 with TRBJ2-1, with 11 nucleotides matching TRBD2. CDR1 is DFQATT, CDR2 SNEGSKA, per germline (reference sequence). The CDR3 extends over 15 amino acids. Trimming took 3 bases from V and 8 from J; bases not matched to a gene: 9.

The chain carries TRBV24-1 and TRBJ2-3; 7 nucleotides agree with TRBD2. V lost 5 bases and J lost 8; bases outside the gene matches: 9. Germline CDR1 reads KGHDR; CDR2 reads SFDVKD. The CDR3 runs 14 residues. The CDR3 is CATSAAAGGGTQYF. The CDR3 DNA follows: TGTGCCACCAGTGCCGCCGCGGGCGGGGGTACGCAGTATTTT.

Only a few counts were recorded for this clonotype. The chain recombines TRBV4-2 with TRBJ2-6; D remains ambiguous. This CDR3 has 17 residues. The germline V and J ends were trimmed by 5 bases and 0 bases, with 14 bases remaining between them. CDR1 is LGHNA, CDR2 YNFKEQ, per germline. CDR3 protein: CASSARVLSSGANVLTF. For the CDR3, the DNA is TGTGCCAGCAGCGCGCGTGTCCTGAGCTCTGGGGCCAACGTCCTGACTTTC.